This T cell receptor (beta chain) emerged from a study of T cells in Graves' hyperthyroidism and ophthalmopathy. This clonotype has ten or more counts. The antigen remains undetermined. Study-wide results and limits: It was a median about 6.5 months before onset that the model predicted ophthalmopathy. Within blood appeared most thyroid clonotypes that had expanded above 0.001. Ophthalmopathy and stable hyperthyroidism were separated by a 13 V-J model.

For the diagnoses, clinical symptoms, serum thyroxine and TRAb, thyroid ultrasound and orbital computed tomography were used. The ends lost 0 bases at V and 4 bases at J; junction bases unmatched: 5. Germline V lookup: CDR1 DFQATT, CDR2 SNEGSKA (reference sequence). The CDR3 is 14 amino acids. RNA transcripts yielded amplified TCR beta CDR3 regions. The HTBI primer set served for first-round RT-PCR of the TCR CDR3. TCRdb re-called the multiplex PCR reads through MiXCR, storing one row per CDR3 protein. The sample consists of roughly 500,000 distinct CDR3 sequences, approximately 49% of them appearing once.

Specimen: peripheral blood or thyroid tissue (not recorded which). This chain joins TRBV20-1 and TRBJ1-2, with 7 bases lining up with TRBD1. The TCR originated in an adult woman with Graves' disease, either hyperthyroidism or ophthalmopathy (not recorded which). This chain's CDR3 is CSARDQGQLYGYTF. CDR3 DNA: TGCAGTGCTAGAGATCAGGGACAGCTCTATGGCTACACCTTC.